These 22 T cell receptor beta chains share one sample of origin, sequenced in a study of cytomegalovirus exposure and HLA in healthy donors (dated by TCRdb to 2017 to 2019). Library construction relied on the immunoSEQ multiplex PCR assay. For the multiplex PCR, a mixture combining 60 forward primers for TCR Vbeta segments and 13 reverse primers for TCR Jbeta segments was used. Not all clones reach the TCRdb copy of this immuneACCESS table, which keeps in-frame sequences only. Checked studies attribute under half of the gap to unresolved V genes and leave the rest unexplained. This sample lists 150,000 to 200,000 clones; over 60% were detected once. About 2.5% of the sample is in the top ten clones. Sequenced: PBMCs. All receptors come from a woman between 45 and 60 years old in good health and CMV-seronegative.

DNA for the CDR3: TGTGCCAGCAGTTGGGGAGGAGCCTACAATGAGCAGTTCTTC. Translation: CASSWGGAYNEQFF. The V gene is TRBV5-6, the J gene TRBJ2-1; tentative D call: TRBD2 (6 bases). V gave up 5 bases and J gave up 2 bases, with 11 bases separating them. The CDR3 has 14 amino acids. Germline V gene sequence: CDR1 SGHDT, CDR2 YYEEEE.

About this clone itself: One end of the junction is discordant with germline, which a read error may explain. This sequence joins TRBV19 and TRBJ2-3; tentative D call: TRBD2 (6 bases). CDR3 size: 14 residues. CDR1 and CDR2 from the germline V gene are LNHDA and SQIVND (reference sequence). In DNA, the CDR3 is TGTGCCGGTAGCGAGGAGGGGCGGACAGATACGCAGTATTTT. This sequence encodes CAGSEEGRTDTQYF.

The sample holds one count of this clone. This sequence joins TRBV5-8 and TRBJ2-1, with unresolved D. CDR3 length: 15 residues. Per germline, CDR1 SGHTS and CDR2 YDEGEE. The V end lost 0 bases, the J end lost 7 bases, and 14 bases lay between the germline ends. CDR3 nucleotide sequence: TGTGCCAGCAGCTTGGTCGGGTCCCTCTGGAATGAGCAGTTCTTC. As protein: CASSLVGSLWNEQFF.

This clone was observed a handful of times. The chain joins TRBV4-3 to TRBJ2-4; weak D call: TRBD2 (6 bases). Germline V CDR1 and CDR2: LGHNA, YSLEER. The V gene lost 4 bases and the J gene lost 7 bases, with 14 bases spanning the gap. The CDR3 length is 14 residues. Written as DNA, the CDR3 is TGCGCCAGCAGCCGGATGGGGGGAGGTAACATTCAGTACTTC. Translation gives CASSRMGGGNIQYF.

This chain links TRBV6-1 with TRBJ1-2; 7 bases line up with TRBD1. CDR3 length: 16 amino acids. Germline CDR1 is MNHNS and CDR2 is SASEGT. The junction had 11 bases not matched to a gene; V was cut back by 2 bases and J by 5 bases. CDR3 loop: CASSEHGWDSGYGYTF. Written as DNA, the CDR3 is TGTGCCAGCAGTGAACACGGTTGGGACAGCGGGTATGGCTACACCTTC.

In this sample, this clone turned up a few times. The chain couples TRBV28 to TRBJ2-3; TRBD1 agrees at 8 bases. Germline V gene sequence: CDR1 MDHEN, CDR2 SYDVKM. The CDR3 length is 14 residues. V dropped 6 bases and J dropped 0; count of bases not matched to a gene: 2. The DNA of the CDR3 is TGTGCCAGCAGGCGGGACAGGAGCACAGATACGCAGTATTTT. It specifies CASRRDRSTDTQYF.

The chain couples TRBV6-1 to TRBJ2-5; maybe TRBD1 (5 bases). The CDR3 sequence is 13 residues long. Trimming shortened V by 6 bases and J by 7 bases, and 15 bases separated the two germline ends. Germline CDR1 MNHNS, CDR2 SASEGT. The CDR3 protein is CASSLDRDRTQYF. The CDR3 DNA is TGTGCCAGCAGCCTCGACAGAGATCGGACCCAGTACTTC.

V is TRBV5-5 and J is TRBJ2-3, with TRBD1 identical over 7 bases. Losses at the gene ends were 4 bases for V and 1 base for J; bases not matched to a gene: 15. Germline V gene sequence: CDR1 SGHKS, CDR2 YYEKEE (reference sequence). CDR3 length: 18 amino acids. CDR3 coding DNA: TGTGCCAGCAGCCAATTAGTATCCGGGACAGTAGGCACAGATACGCAGTATTTT. Amino acid sequence: CASSQLVSGTVGTDTQYF.

The V call is TRBV6-1, the J call TRBJ1-5, with 12 bases lining up with TRBD1. The CDR3 has 19 residues. CDR1 MNHNS and CDR2 SASEGT come from the germline V gene. Trimming cost V 4 bases and J 4 bases; bases outside gene matches: 14. The CDR3 reads CASSVSQLGQGAWNQPQHF. In DNA form, the CDR3 reads TGTGCCAGCAGTGTCTCTCAATTGGGACAGGGGGCTTGGAATCAGCCCCAGCATTTT.

The chain employs TRBV9 and TRBJ1-6; 10 bases agree with TRBD1. This CDR3 region has 17 residues. Germline V lookup: CDR1 SGDLS, CDR2 YYNGEE. J gave up 9 bases and V 0 bases, and 9 bases lay outside the gene matches. The CDR3 is CASSVGGTGVVGSPLHF. As DNA, the CDR3 is TGTGCCAGCAGCGTAGGGGGGACAGGGGTAGTAGGTTCACCCCTCCACTTT.

The gene calls are TRBV9 and TRBJ2-7; D unresolved. V lost 0 bases to trimming and J lost 1 base, with 8 bases between them. Germline loops: CDR1 SGDLS, CDR2 YYNGEE. The CDR3 is 14 residues long. As DNA, the CDR3 is TGTGCCAGCAGCGTAGCGGTAGAGTCCTACGAGCAGTACTTC. As protein: CASSVAVESYEQYF.

The chain combines TRBV30 with TRBJ2-5, with D possibly matching TRBD2 (6 bases). V was cut by 0 bases and J by 5 bases, with 22 bases left in between. Germline values: CDR1 GTSNPN, CDR2 SVGIG (reference sequence). This CDR3 has 17 amino acids. In nucleotides, the CDR3 is TGTGCCTGGAGTGTACGAGGTAGCGGCCTGAACGGGGAGACCCAGTACTTC. Encoded protein: CAWSVRGSGLNGETQYF.

To note about this clone: The same CDR3 also results from other DNA sequences found in this sample. This chain uses TRBV13 with TRBJ2-3; 7 bases fit TRBD1. V dropped 5 bases and J dropped 2; count of bases not matched to a gene: 7. The CDR3 contains 15 residues. Germline-derived CDR1 and CDR2 are PRHDT and FYEKMQ (reference sequence). This CDR3 is CASSPGTALTDTQYF. DNA for the CDR3: TGTGCCAGCAGCCCCGGGACAGCGCTCACAGATACGCAGTATTTT.

The gene calls are TRBV4-1 and TRBJ1-2; D might be TRBD1 (6 bases). The CDR3 has 17 residues. Germline V gives CDR1 MGHRA, CDR2 YSYEKL. V was clipped by 2 bases and J by 5 bases, with 21 bases between them. CDR3 region: CASSQQGQGVGFYGYTF. CDR3 bases: TGCGCCAGCAGCCAACAGGGGCAGGGAGTAGGATTTTATGGCTACACCTTC.

As regards this clone: This CDR3 is also generated by other DNA sequences in the sample. The chain joins TRBV5-1 to TRBJ1-6; TRBD1 agrees at 7 bases. CDR3 length: 15 amino acids. Trimming removed 0 bases from V and 13 bases from J; junction bases left unmatched: 10. CDR1 is SGHRS and CDR2 is YFSETQ in the germline V gene. This CDR3 reads CASSLEQGGISPLHF. The DNA for the CDR3 is TGCGCCAGCAGCTTGGAGCAGGGGGGTATTTCCCCCCTCCACTTT.

The V and J genes are TRBV5-4 and TRBJ2-7, with TRBD1 matching 9 bases. CDR3 size: 15 residues. Germline CDR1 SGHNT, CDR2 YYREEE (reference sequence). The J segment lost 6 bases and the V segment lost 0 bases, leaving 7 bases of the junction unmatched. For the CDR3, the DNA is TGTGCCAGCAGCTTGGTAGGGACAGGGAATGGCGAGCAGTACTTC. This gives the protein CASSLVGTGNGEQYF.

As regards this clone: One end of the junction does not line up with germline, which may come from a read error. The chain has TRBV2 and TRBJ1-2, with D unresolved. Germline V lookup: CDR1 SNHLY, CDR2 FYNNEI. The CDR3 runs to 10 residues. The DNA of the CDR3 is TGTGCCAGCAGTGACGCGCCCTTGTTCTTT. The encoded protein is CASSDAPLFF.

This chain links TRBV29-1 with TRBJ1-5; TRBD1 might be the D (5 bases). CDR3 length: 15 amino acids. Trimming cost V 1 base and J 4 bases, with 14 bases left between them. The germline V gene has CDR1 SQVTM and CDR2 ANQGSEA. CDR3 DNA sequence: TGCAGCGTTGAAGTTGACGGAGGGGCAAATCAGCCCCAGCATTTT. This sequence encodes CSVEVDGGANQPQHF. Drawing the rest from reference TRBV29-1 and TRBJ1-5, the complete variable domain is SAVISQKPSRDICQRGTSLTIQCQVDSQVTMMFWYRQQPGQSLTLIATANQGSEATYESGFVIDKFPISRPNLTFSTLTVSNMSPEDSSIYLCSVEVDGGANQPQHFGDGTRLSIL.

The chain links TRBV18 to TRBJ1-1; the D gene is possibly TRBD1 (5 bases). Germline V lookup: CDR1 KGHSH, CDR2 LQKENI. This CDR3 contains 14 residues. Trimming took off 6 bases at V and 3 bases at J, with 14 bases between the two ends. The CDR3 region has the DNA TGTGCCAGCTCGCCGGACACACTGGACACTGAAGCTTTCTTT. Its protein product is CASSPDTLDTEAFF.

The rearrangement joins TRBV9 to TRBJ2-5; 7 nucleotides align to TRBD1. The CDR3 has 15 amino acids. After removal of 3 bases from V and 4 bases from J, the junction contained 9 bases not matched to a gene. Germline assignment: CDR1 SGDLS and CDR2 YYNGEE. DNA for the CDR3: TGTGCCAGCAGCGCTACAGGGGTCCCTGGAGAGACCCAGTACTTC. It specifies CASSATGVPGETQYF.

The chain combines TRBV5-4 with TRBJ2-5; D remains ambiguous. The CDR3 covers 14 residues. Deletions cut 4 bases from V and 3 bases from J, with 13 bases between. Looked up from germline, CDR1 is SGHNT and CDR2 is YYREEE (reference sequence). The CDR3 DNA reads TGTGCCAGCAGCATTACCTTAGCAGAAGAGACCCAGTACTTC. Protein: CASSITLAEETQYF.

The V and J genes are TRBV4-2 and TRBJ1-2; 12 bases agree with TRBD1. CDR1 is LGHNA and CDR2 is YNFKEQ in the germline V gene. This CDR3 contains 18 residues. Trimming removed 0 bases from V and 8 bases from J; junction bases left unmatched: 13. In DNA, the CDR3 is TGTGCCAGCAGCCAAGACCCCGATACGGGACAGGGGGCATGGGGCTACACCTTC. It encodes CASSQDPDTGQGAWGYTF.